A single sample is the source of the 14 T cell receptor beta chains below, sequenced in a study of a mutant IDH1 vaccine in newly diagnosed glioma. Assay: immunoSEQ multiplex PCR; the TCRdb copy retains only in-frame clones and omits some. The sample includes more than 25,000 clones, around 92% of them seen just once. Sample time point: week 5, during vaccination. The content of each vaccine dose was 300 ug of mutant IDH1 20-mer peptide, and topical imiquimod accompanied it. These TCRs are of unknown antigen specificity. Sequenced material: PBMCs, taken from a glioma patient whose treatment included an IDH1 peptide vaccine. The receptors stem from a young man with glioma.

The CDR3 sequence is CASSSLSYEQYF. CDR3 nucleotide sequence: TGTGCCAGCAGCTCACTCTCCTACGAGCAGTACTTC. V and J are TRBV7-2 and TRBJ2-7; D is unclear. Germline V gene lookup returns CDR1 SGHTA and CDR2 FQGNSA. The V end lost 4 bases, the J end lost 0 bases, and 4 bases lay between the germline ends. The CDR3 is 12 amino acids.

This rearrangement joins TRBV14 to TRBJ1-2, with D possibly matching TRBD1 (5 bases). V was cut by 1 base and J by 6 bases, with 15 bases left in between. This CDR3 spans 15 amino acids. The germline CDR1 and CDR2 sequences are SGHDN and FVKESK. CDR3 in amino acids: CASSQAGGTVDGYTF. CDR3 DNA sequence: TGTGCCAGCAGCCAAGCCGGGGGAACGGTGGATGGCTACACCTTC.

This rearrangement joins TRBV6-1 to TRBJ2-1; 7 bases agree with TRBD2. The CDR3 runs 18 residues. The J segment lost 1 base and the V segment lost 1 base, leaving 10 bases of the junction unmatched. Germline V lookup: CDR1 MNHNS, CDR2 SASEGT. CDR3 bases: TGTGCCAGCAGTGAAGGGACTGGCGGGAGTTGGTCCTACAATGAGCAGTTCTTC. Translated: CASSEGTGGSWSYNEQFF.

The chain links TRBV13 to TRBJ1-1; no clear D gene. CDR1 is PRHDT, CDR2 FYEKMQ, per germline (reference sequence). This CDR3 spans 13 amino acids. V lost 5 bases to trimming and J lost 0 bases, with 7 bases between them. CDR3 nucleotides: TGTGCCAGCAGCCCCCGGATGAACACTGAAGCTTTCTTT. Its translation: CASSPRMNTEAFF.

This sequence joins TRBV27 and TRBJ2-7, with 7 nucleotides matching TRBD1. V gave up 6 bases and J gave up 4 bases; unmatched junction bases: 18. The CDR3 runs 17 residues. In germline, CDR1 is MNHEY, CDR2 SMNVEV (reference sequence). For the CDR3, the DNA is TGTGCCAGCAGGCGGCGATCCGGGACAGTGAACTCTTACGAGCAGTACTTC. Amino acids: CASRRRSGTVNSYEQYF.

The J gene is TRBJ1-2, the V gene TRBV19, with 9 positions matching TRBD1. The CDR3 spans 13 residues. The V gene's germline CDR1 is LNHDA and CDR2 SQIVND (reference sequence). Trimming cost V 3 bases and J 8 bases; bases outside gene matches: 4. CDR3 sequence reads: CASSIAQGAGYTF. The CDR3 region has the DNA TGTGCCAGTAGTATCGCACAGGGGGCGGGCTACACCTTC.

The gene calls are TRBV4-1 and TRBJ1-5; a weak D match, TRBD1 (5 bases). CDR1 is MGHRA, CDR2 YSYEKL, per germline. The CDR3 length is 18 residues. V was shortened by 0 bases and J by 0 bases, with 15 bases between the two germline ends. CDR3 amino acids: CASSQDEKGQYSNQPQHF. The CDR3 bases are TGCGCCAGCAGCCAAGATGAAAAGGGGCAGTATAGCAATCAGCCCCAGCATTTT.

The V gene is TRBV7-8, the J gene TRBJ1-1; a weak D match, TRBD1 (6 bases). Trimming removed 3 bases from V and 7 bases from J, with 15 bases in between. This CDR3 is 14 amino acids long. Germline CDR1 and CDR2: SGHVS and FQNEAQ. CDR3 in DNA: TGTGCCAGCAGCTTGTCACAGGGAAGGGGTGAAGCTTTCTTT. Protein sequence: CASSLSQGRGEAFF.

This clone was seen just once. The gene calls are TRBV20-1 and TRBJ2-7; the D is unclear. Looked up from germline, CDR1 is DFQATT and CDR2 is SNEGSKA (reference sequence). Trimming took 3 bases from V and 7 from J, leaving 7 bases between them. This CDR3 is built from 10 residues. CDR3 nucleotide sequence: TGCAGTGCTAGGATCCGGGAGCAGTACTTC. Its protein is CSARIREQYF.

This chain joins TRBV6-1 and TRBJ1-1, with D uncertain. V was pared by 0 bases and J by 6 bases, with 14 bases between. The CDR3 contains 15 residues. Germline CDR1 is MNHNS and CDR2 is SASEGT. CDR3 coding DNA: TGTGCCAGCAGTGAAGCGCTTTACGGGTCCGCTGAAGCTTTCTTT. It is translated as CASSEALYGSAEAFF.

This sequence joins TRBV9 and TRBJ2-7; TRBD1 might be the D (6 bases). Germline V CDR1 and CDR2: SGDLS, YYNGEE. V was trimmed by 0 bases and J by 4 bases, leaving 11 bases between them. The CDR3 runs 14 residues. As DNA, the CDR3 is TGTGCCAGCAGCGTAGCGGGTACAGGGTACGAGCAGTACTTC. It translates to CASSVAGTGYEQYF. The whole variable domain, remainder taken from reference TRBV9 and TRBJ2-7, is DSGVTQTPKHLITATGQRVTLRCSPRSGDLSVYWYQQSLDQGLQFLIQYYNGEERAKGNILERFSAQQFPDLHSELNLSSLELGDSALYFCASSVAGTGYEQYFGPGTRLTVT.

The chain couples TRBV27 to TRBJ2-1, with D perhaps TRBD1 (7 bases). Trimming cost V 2 bases and J 8 bases, with 16 bases left between them. Per germline, CDR1 MNHEY and CDR2 SMNVEV (reference sequence). The length of the CDR3 is 15 residues. The CDR3 region is CASSLRQGGFYEQFF. The CDR3 DNA reads as TGTGCCAGCAGTTTAAGGCAGGGGGGATTTTATGAGCAGTTCTTC.

The chain couples TRBV5-1 to TRBJ1-4; TRBD1 agrees at 7 bases. Germline-derived CDR1 and CDR2 are SGHRS and YFSETQ. The CDR3 sequence is 15 residues long. With 4 bases clipped from V and 5 bases from J, the junction kept 8 bases outside the gene matches. The CDR3: CASSLEGAKNEKLFF. CDR3 in DNA: TGCGCCAGCAGCCTGGAGGGGGCCAAAAATGAAAAACTGTTTTTT.

The gene calls are TRBV29-1 and TRBJ2-7, with 8 bases matching TRBD2. The germline V gene has CDR1 SQVTM and CDR2 ANQGSEA. V lost 6 bases to trimming and J lost 1 base; unmatched junction nucleotides: 8. The length of the CDR3 is 14 residues. CDR3 protein: CSVALADRSYEQYF. CDR3 bases: TGCAGCGTCGCACTAGCGGACCGATCCTACGAGCAGTACTTC.